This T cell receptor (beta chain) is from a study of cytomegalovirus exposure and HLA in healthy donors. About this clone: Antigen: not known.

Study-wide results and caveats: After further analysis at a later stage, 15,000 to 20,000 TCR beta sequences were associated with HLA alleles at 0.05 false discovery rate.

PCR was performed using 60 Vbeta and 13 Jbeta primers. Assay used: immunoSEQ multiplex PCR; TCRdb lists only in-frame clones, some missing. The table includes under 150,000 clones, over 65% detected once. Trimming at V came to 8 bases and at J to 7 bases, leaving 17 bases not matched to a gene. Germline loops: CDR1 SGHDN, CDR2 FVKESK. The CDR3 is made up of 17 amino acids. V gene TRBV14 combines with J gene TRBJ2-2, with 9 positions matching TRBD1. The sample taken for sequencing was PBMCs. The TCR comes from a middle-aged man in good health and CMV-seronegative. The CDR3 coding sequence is TGTGCCAGCTCGCGCTTCGGGACAGGGTACGGGGTCGGGGAGCTGTTTTTT. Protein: CASSRFGTGYGVGELFF.